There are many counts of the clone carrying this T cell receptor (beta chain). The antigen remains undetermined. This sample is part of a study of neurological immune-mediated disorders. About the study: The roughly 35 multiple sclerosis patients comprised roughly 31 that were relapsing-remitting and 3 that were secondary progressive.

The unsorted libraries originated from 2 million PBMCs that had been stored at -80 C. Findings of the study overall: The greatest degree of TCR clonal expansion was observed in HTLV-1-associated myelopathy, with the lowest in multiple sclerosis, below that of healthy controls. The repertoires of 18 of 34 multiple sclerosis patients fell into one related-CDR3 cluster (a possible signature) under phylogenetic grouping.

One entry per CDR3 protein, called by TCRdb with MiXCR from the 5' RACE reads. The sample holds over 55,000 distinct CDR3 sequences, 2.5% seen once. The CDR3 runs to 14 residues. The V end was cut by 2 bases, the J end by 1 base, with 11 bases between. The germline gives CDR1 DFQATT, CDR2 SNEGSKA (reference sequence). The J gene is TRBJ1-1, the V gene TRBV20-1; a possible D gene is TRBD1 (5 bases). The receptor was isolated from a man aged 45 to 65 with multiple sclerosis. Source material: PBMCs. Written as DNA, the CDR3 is TGCAGTGCTAGAAGCGGGGCGTCGAACACTGAAGCTTTCTTT. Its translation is CSARSGASNTEAFF.